The entry that follows covers one TCR beta chain sequence. Its antigen remains undetermined. No much larger clonotype is one base removed from it; base qualities were not supplied. Library preparation used the immunoSEQ multiplex PCR assay. Imported from immuneACCESS, the table was reduced by TCRdb to in-frame sequences with V and J called. These copies leave out some clones; in studies compared against another copy, an unresolved V gene accounts for under half, and the cause of the remainder is not known. The sample has about 54,000 clones on record, roughly 94% of them singletons. Jointly, the top ten make up about 0.22% of the sample. Reading from cysteine to phenylalanine, the CDR3 counts 12 amino acids. The entry retains the CDR3 DNA only, 36 bases that are in frame from base 1. CDR1 and CDR2, looked up from the germline V gene (reference sequence), are SEHNR and FQNEAQ. The trim is 1 base for V and 8 bases for J, with a gap of 5 bases between the germline ends.

The data stem from a study of technical replicates of blood from a few donors (dated by TCRdb to the late 2010s). The sequence was collected from a human donor in good health. The chain employs TRBV7-9 and TRBJ1-4; a confident D gene designation cannot be given. Sequencing was carried out using T cells isolated from PBMCs. The sequence in DNA is TGTGCCAGCAGCTTAGTTCCGGAAAAACTGTTTTTT. This is translated as CASSLVPEKLFF.